The present T cell receptor beta chain was sequenced within a study of cytomegalovirus exposure and HLA in healthy donors. Donors were nominally healthy when sampled, though unrecorded immune exposures were likely. The CDR3 covers 12 residues. V was trimmed by 4 bases and J by 3 bases, leaving 7 bases between them. Germline V gene sequence: CDR1 SGHDT, CDR2 YYEEEE. Overall study results and limits: The classifier, whose performance was assessed in both the original and validation cohorts, reportedly diagnosed cytomegalovirus status with high specificity and sensitivity. Presence/absence analyses rested on an assumption that sequencing depth was roughly uniform across donors.

In the PCR, 60 Vbeta and 13 Jbeta primers were used. Only in-frame clones appear in the TCRdb table, and some are missing; sequencing was by immunoSEQ multiplex PCR. This sample contains 85,000 or so clones. For this clone: Its matching antigen is unknown.

This TCR derives from a woman aged 25-40 years in good health and CMV-seronegative. The V gene is TRBV5-6, the J gene TRBJ1-1, with TRBD1 as a possible D gene (6 bases). Sequencing input: PBMCs. CDR3 loop: CASSRGYTEAFF. CDR3 nucleotide sequence: TGTGCCAGCAGCAGGGGGTACACTGAAGCTTTCTTT.